This T cell receptor beta chain stems from a study of T cells in Graves' hyperthyroidism and ophthalmopathy. Study results and limitations: The blood repertoire included most of the expanded thyroid clonotypes above 0.001. For ophthalmopathy, model prediction preceded onset by a median approximately 6 months.

Any patient presenting with uncontrolled infection, other autoimmune disease, pregnancy or lactation was left out. Thyroid ultrasound, orbital computed tomography, clinical symptoms, and serum thyroxine and TRAb underpinned diagnoses. There were TCR beta CDR3 regions amplified from RNA transcripts. Researchers ran a first-round RT-PCR on the TCR CDR3 using the HTBI primer set. Via MiXCR, TCRdb re-called the multiplex PCR reads, giving one row per CDR3 protein. This repertoire shows more than 550,000 distinct CDR3 sequences, 45% found once; its top ten account for less than 9%. Regarding this clonotype: Its antigen is undetermined.

With 0 bases removed from V and 1 base from J, the gap between germline ends came to 13 bases. The CDR3 covers 16 residues. From germline, CDR1 is SGHRS and CDR2 YFSETQ. The receptor's source is an adult man with Graves' disease, either hyperthyroidism or ophthalmopathy (not recorded which). Sequencing was performed on peripheral blood or thyroid tissue (not recorded which). The chain combines TRBV5-1 with TRBJ1-1; possible D gene TRBD1, 5 bases. CDR3 coding DNA: TGCGCCAGCAGCTTGGGTTTAAGCGGGGCGAACACTGAAGCTTTCTTT. Translated: CASSLGLSGANTEAFF.